This T cell receptor (beta chain) was captured in a study of T cells in Graves' hyperthyroidism and ophthalmopathy. TCR beta CDR3 sequences were amplified from RNA transcripts. The HTBI primer set served for first-round RT-PCR of the TCR CDR3. TCRdb passed the multiplex PCR reads through MiXCR, listing each CDR3 protein once. Among a few hundred thousand distinct CDR3 sequences, roughly 50% were seen once, and the ten largest hold approximately 7.5%. This clonotype has a count of ten or more. Antigen specificity is unknown. V lost 2 bases and J lost 2, with 10 bases in between. This CDR3 comprises 14 residues. CDR1 is LGHNA, CDR2 YSLEER, per germline. Graves' hyperthyroidism was deemed stable absent ophthalmopathy progression within 18 months. Patients aged 18 to 65 had newly diagnosed hyperthyroidism lasting under 2 months. Diagnosing involved the use of clinical symptoms, serum thyroxine and TRAb, thyroid ultrasound and orbital computed tomography.

Findings of the study overall: Most clonotypes expanded in thyroid above 0.001 were likewise present in blood.

The specimen sequenced was peripheral blood or thyroid tissue (not recorded which). This TCR was sampled from a woman between 18 and 29 years old with Graves' hyperthyroidism. The chain combines TRBV4-3 with TRBJ2-7; D may match TRBD1 or TRBD2 (6 bases each). The CDR3 nucleotides read TGCGCCAGCAGCCAATTCGGGGGCCCCTACGAGCAGTACTTC. Translated: CASSQFGGPYEQYF.